Listed below are T cell receptor beta chains from one sample, sequenced in a study of cytomegalovirus exposure and HLA in healthy donors. Clones were read by immunoSEQ multiplex PCR, and TCRdb kept only the in-frame ones, dropping some. The profile covers 250,000 to 300,000 clones, with roughly 86% appearing a single time and approximately 2% taken by the ten largest. Input material: PBMCs. The receptors derive from a woman in her thirties or forties in good health and CMV-seropositive. CDR3s include the opening cysteine and the closing phenylalanine or tryptophan. The D gene is left open where the match is weak. Only part of the rows carry a size: once, few, many, or a class if the clone is expanded.

j_gene	v_gene	abundance	d_gene	CDR3aa	CDR3nt
TRBJ1-5	TRBV5-6	-	-	CASSQEGGGYNQPQHF	TGTGCCAGCAGCCAGGAAGGCGGGGGTTACAATCAGCCCCAGCATTTT
TRBJ2-7	TRBV6-1	-	TRBD2	CASSAPGLAGYEQYF	TGTGCCAGCAGTGCACCGGGACTAGCGGGCTACGAGCAGTACTTC
TRBJ1-2	TRBV4-3	once	TRBD1	CASSQERQGGPRSHGYTF	TGCGCCAGCAGCCAGGAAAGACAGGGAGGACCTCGTTCCCATGGCTACACCTTC
TRBJ2-7	TRBV11-3	-	TRBD2	CACSQRETEQYF	TGTGCCTGCTCGCAGCGGGAGACCGAGCAGTACTTC
TRBJ2-7	TRBV27	-	TRBD1	CASTDTGTGSYEQYF	TGTGCCAGCACCGATACAGGGACAGGGAGCTACGAGCAGTACTTC
TRBJ2-1	TRBV5-1	-	-	CASSREKNSYNEQFF	TGCGCCAGCAGCCGAGAAAAGAACTCCTACAATGAGCAGTTCTTC
TRBJ1-2	TRBV30	-	-	CAWSVSINYGYTF	TGTGCCTGGAGTGTATCCATTAACTATGGCTACACCTTC
TRBJ2-4	TRBV19	few	TRBD2	CASDSSGLAKNIQYF	TGTGCCAGTGATTCTAGCGGGCTAGCCAAAAACATTCAGTACTTC
TRBJ2-5	TRBV29-1	-	TRBD2	CSVAGLAGGQETQYF	TGCAGCGTTGCGGGACTAGCGGGAGGGCAAGAGACCCAGTACTTC
TRBJ2-7	TRBV28	-	-	CASSLGLRGRPYEQYF	TGTGCCAGCAGTTTGGGGCTCAGGGGTCGCCCCTACGAGCAGTACTTC
TRBJ2-1	TRBV13	-	TRBD2	CASSFVGWTTSGTNEQFF	TGTGCCAGCAGCTTTGTGGGGTGGACGACTAGCGGGACCAATGAGCAGTTCTTC
TRBJ2-5	TRBV9	once	-	CASSARDSPNGEETQYF	TGTGCCAGCAGCGCCCGGGACTCTCCTAATGGTGAAGAGACCCAGTACTTC
TRBJ1-1	TRBV7-6	-	-	CASSLGQMNTEAFF	TGTGCCAGCAGCTTAGGGCAGATGAACACTGAAGCTTTCTTT
TRBJ2-7	TRBV12-5	-	TRBD2	CASGLVRLAGDREQYF	TGTGCTAGTGGTTTGGTACGTCTAGCGGGAGATAGAGAGCAGTACTTC
TRBJ2-3	TRBV5-1	-	-	CASSLTGQALTDTQYF	TGCGCCAGCAGCTTAACCGGCCAGGCCCTCACAGATACACAGTATTTT
TRBJ1-2	TRBV19	-	-	CASTLQGNHGYTF	TGTGCCAGTACCTTACAGGGAAACCATGGCTACACCTTC
TRBJ1-6	TRBV27	-	TRBD1	CASSKTGERSPLHF	TGTGCCAGCAGTAAGACAGGGGAACGATCACCCCTCCACTTT
TRBJ2-6	TRBV30	-	-	CAWSVRSGVGANVLTF	TGTGCCTGGAGTGTACGGTCGGGGGTTGGGGCCAACGTCCTGACTTTC
TRBJ2-7	TRBV4-1	-	TRBD1	CASSQEFGQGNEQYF	TGCGCCAGCAGCCAAGAGTTTGGACAGGGGAACGAGCAGTACTTC
TRBJ1-5	TRBV28	-	TRBD1	CASVLGQGNQPQHF	TGTGCCAGCGTCCTCGGACAGGGAAATCAGCCCCAGCATTTT
TRBJ2-1	TRBV7-9	-	-	CASSPSGSYNEQFF	TGTGCCAGCAGCCCAAGCGGGTCCTACAATGAGCAGTTCTTC
TRBJ1-2	TRBV5-4	-	TRBD1	CASSPDRGYYGYTF	TGTGCCAGCAGCCCGGACAGGGGGTACTATGGCTACACCTTC